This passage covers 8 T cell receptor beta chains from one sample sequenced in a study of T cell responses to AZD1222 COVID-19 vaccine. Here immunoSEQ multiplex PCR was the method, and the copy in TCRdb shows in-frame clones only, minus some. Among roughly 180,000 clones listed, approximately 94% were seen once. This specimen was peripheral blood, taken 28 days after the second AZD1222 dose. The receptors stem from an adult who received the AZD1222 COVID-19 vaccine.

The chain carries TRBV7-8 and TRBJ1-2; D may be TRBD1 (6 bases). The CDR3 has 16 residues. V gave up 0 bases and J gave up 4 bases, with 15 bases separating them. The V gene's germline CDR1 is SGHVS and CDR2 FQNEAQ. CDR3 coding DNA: TGTGCCAGCAGCTTAGCGCGTGGGGGGCCGGGCTATGGCTACACCTTC. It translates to CASSLARGGPGYGYTF. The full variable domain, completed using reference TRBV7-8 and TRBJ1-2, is GAGVSQSPRYKVAKRGQDVALRCDPISGHVSLFWYQQALGQGPEFLTYFQNEAQLDKSGLPSDRFFAERPEGSVSTLKIQRTQQEDSAVYLCASSLARGGPGYGYTFGSGTRLTVV.

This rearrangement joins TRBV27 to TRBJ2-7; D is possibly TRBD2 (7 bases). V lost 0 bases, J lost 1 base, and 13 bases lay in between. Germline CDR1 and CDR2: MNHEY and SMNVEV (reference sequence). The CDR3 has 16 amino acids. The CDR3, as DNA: TGTGCCAGCAGTTTATCGGGGGGGCGCGTGTCCTACGAGCAGTACTTC. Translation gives CASSLSGGRVSYEQYF.

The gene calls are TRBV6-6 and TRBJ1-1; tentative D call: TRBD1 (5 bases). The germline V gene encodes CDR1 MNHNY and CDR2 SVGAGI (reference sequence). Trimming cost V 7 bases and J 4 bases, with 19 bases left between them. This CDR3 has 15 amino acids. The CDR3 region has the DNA TGTGCCAGCACTTTGGGCCGGGACCGGGGCACTGAAGCTTTCTTT. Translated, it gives CASTLGRDRGTEAFF.

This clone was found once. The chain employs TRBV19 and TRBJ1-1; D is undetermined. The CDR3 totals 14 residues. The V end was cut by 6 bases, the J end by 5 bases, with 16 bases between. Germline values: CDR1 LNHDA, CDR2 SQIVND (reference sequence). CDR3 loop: CASSVVTRRTEAFF. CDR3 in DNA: TGTGCCAGTAGCGTCGTAACCCGGAGGACTGAAGCTTTCTTT.

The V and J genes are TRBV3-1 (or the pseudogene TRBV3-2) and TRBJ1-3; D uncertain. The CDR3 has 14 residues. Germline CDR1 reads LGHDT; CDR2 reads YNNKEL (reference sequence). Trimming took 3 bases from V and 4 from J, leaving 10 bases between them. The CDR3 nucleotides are TGTGCCAGCAGCCATTTTTCATCCGGAAACACCATATATTTT. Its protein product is CASSHFSSGNTIYF.

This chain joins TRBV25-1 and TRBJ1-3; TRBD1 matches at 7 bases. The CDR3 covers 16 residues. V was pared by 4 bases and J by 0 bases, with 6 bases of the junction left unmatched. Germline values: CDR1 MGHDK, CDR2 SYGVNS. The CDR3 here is CASSVYNRGSGNTIYF. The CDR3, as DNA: TGTGCCAGCAGTGTTTACAACAGGGGCTCTGGAAACACCATATATTTT.

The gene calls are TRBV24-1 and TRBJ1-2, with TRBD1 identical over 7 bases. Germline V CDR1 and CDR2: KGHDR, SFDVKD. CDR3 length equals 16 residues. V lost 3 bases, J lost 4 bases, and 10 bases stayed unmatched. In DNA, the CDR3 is TGTGCCACCAGTGATCGAACCCGGGACAGCCGCTATGGCTACACCTTC. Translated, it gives CATSDRTRDSRYGYTF.

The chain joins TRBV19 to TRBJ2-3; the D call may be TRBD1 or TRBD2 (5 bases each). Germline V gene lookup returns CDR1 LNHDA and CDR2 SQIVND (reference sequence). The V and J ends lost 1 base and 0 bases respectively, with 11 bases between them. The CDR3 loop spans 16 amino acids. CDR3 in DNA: TGTGCCAGTAGTATAGGGGGGTCCTCTAGCACAGATACGCAGTATTTT. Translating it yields CASSIGGSSSTDTQYF. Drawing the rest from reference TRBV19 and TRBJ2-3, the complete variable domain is DGGITQSPKYLFRKEGQNVTLSCEQNLNHDAMYWYRQDPGQGLRLIYYSQIVNDFQKGDIAEGYSVSREKKESFPLTVTSAQKNPTAFYLCASSIGGSSSTDTQYFGPGTRLTVL.